This T cell receptor beta chain came from a study of T cells in Graves' hyperthyroidism and ophthalmopathy. The germline V gene encodes CDR1 SGHKS and CDR2 YYEKEE (reference sequence). The V gene end was trimmed by 6 bases and the J gene end by 2 bases; junction bases not matched to a gene: 11. The CDR3 runs 17 residues. Using RNA transcripts as the source, TCR beta CDR3 regions were amplified. HTBI primers were the set used in a first-round RT-PCR of the TCR CDR3. Via MiXCR, TCRdb re-called the multiplex PCR reads, giving one row per CDR3 protein. This sample yields tens of thousands of distinct CDR3 sequences, of which 40% to 55% are seen a single time; about 6.2% belongs to the top ten. Blood dates from first hyperthyroidism diagnosis, before any ophthalmopathy symptoms.

The sequenced sample was blood. The V gene is TRBV5-5, the J gene TRBJ2-7; 13 bases match TRBD2. The sequence was collected from a woman aged 45-59 years with Graves' hyperthyroidism that later progressed to Graves' ophthalmopathy. In nucleotides, the CDR3 is TGTGCCAGCACAACAGGGTTAGGGACTAGCGGGACCTACGAGCAGTACTTC. Its translation is CASTTGLGTSGTYEQYF.